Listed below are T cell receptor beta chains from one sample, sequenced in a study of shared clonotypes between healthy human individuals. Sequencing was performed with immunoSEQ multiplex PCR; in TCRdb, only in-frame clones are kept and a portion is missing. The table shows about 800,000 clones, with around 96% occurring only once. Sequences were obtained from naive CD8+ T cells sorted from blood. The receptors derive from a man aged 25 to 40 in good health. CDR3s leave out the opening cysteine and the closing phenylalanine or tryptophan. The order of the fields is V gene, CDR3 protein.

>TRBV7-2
ASSLVGREVYEKLF
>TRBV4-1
ASSSKRGSEKLF
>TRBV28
ASSFIGGAGQETQY
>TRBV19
ASSMGLYSNQPQH
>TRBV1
TSSQDGVLSYNEQF
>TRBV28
ASSSQGSETEKLF
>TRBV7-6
ASSLADSSSNEQF
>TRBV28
ASSTPHQGYEQY
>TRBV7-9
ASSLSGPQTGRTDTQY
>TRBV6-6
ASSYGDRIYGYT
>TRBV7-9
ASSPRTGKAETQY
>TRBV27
ASSQLGTYAHEQY
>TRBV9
ASSVDGPYEQY
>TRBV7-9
ASSAFGPTREQY
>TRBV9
ASSVGGTGNTEAF
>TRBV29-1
SVETGLAGAGSSYEQY
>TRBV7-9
ASSLAKDTQY
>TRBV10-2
ASSESVPRDRPYEQY
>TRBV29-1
SVVQEYEQY
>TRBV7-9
ASSLGPGLSYNEQF
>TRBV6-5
ASSYGGLGTDTQY
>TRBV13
ASTSTGGVDEQF
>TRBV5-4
ASSSRENTGELF
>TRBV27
ASSPGHLEQF
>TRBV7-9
ASSVSLVEQY
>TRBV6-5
ASSFSPQLHSYEQY
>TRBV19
ASSGGPYEQY
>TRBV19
ASSILGQDQETQY
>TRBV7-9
ASSLGTSQH
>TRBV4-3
ASSQDRAGDYEQY
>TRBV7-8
ASKQLPGEGGDGYT
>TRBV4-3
ASSLFALTGNTEAF
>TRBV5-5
ASTPLGGRTEAF
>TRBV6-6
ASSYLDSINEQF
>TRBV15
ATSKRLAGVYNEQF
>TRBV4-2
ASSPKLAGADQETQY
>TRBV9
ASSVQRQGTGELF
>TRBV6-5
ASSYAGAGELF
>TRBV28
ASETNYGYT
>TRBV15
ATSRDRTGGYEDTQY
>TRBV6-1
ASSYRDRDYEQY
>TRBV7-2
ASRIEQETQY
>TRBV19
ASSISSYEQY